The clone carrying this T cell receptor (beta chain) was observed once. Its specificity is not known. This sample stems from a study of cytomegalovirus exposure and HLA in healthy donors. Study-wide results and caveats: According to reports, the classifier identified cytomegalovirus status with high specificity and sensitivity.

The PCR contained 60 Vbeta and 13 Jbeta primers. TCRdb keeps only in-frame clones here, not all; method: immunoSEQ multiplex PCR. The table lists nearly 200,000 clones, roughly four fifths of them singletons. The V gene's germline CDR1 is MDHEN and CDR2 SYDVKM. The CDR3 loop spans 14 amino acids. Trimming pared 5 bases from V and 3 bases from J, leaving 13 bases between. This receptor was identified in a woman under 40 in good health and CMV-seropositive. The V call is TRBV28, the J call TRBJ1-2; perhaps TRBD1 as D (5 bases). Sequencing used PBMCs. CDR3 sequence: CASSPDTRHYGYTF. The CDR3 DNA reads TGTGCCAGCAGTCCGGACACCAGACACTATGGCTACACCTTC.